This TCR beta chain was sequenced for a study of blood T cell repertoires in COVID-19. Study summary: From T cells, B-cell-depleted T cells, or PBMCs came the material, which was cDNA or gDNA.

Germline V lookup: CDR1 MGHRA, CDR2 YSYEKL. V gave up 0 bases and J gave up 3 bases, with 11 bases separating them. The CDR3 totals 15 residues. Methods used by the authors: For nucleated cells, counts were estimated from reference gene primer amplification. Sequencing used immunoSEQ multiplex PCR; TCRdb keeps in-frame clones, though not all of them. D and trimming come from the DNA, and the V and J calls and clone size come from that table. This sample yields some 670,000 clones, of which just under 90% are seen a single time; around 0.3% belongs to the top ten. The chain joins TRBV4-1 to TRBJ1-1; tentative D call: TRBD1 (6 bases). Sequencing was done on a sample of peripheral blood. The origin of this receptor is a young woman with acute or convalescent COVID-19. CDR3: CASSQETGLHTEAFF. CDR3 DNA: TGCGCCAGCAGCCAAGAAACAGGGCTGCACACTGAAGCTTTCTTT.